The clone carrying this T cell receptor beta chain was found many times. Its target is not known. Template-switching 5'RACE yielded the TCR cDNA; a universal primer site and UMIs were added in the process. TCRdb recomputed calls from the 5' RACE reads with MiXCR, one row per CDR3 protein. The sample has about 340,000 distinct CDR3 sequences, around 13% seen once. The length of the CDR3 is 15 residues. J gave up 8 bases and V 8 bases, and 12 bases lay outside the gene matches. This specimen comes from a study of T cells after yellow fever vaccination. The wider study: Fractions of low cell number were prepared using SMART-Seq v4 Ultra Low Input. Study conclusions and caveats: Reappearance after the booster was observed for most primary-vaccination clones (around 96% CD4, roughly 90% CD8). Among all clonotypes, a small share was observed in both CD4 and CD8 compartments.

The specimen comprised CD4+ T cells sorted from PBMCs, sampled 15 days after the yellow fever booster vaccination. V is TRBV12-3 or TRBV12-4 and J is TRBJ2-1; 10 bases are a match to TRBD1. The sequence derives from a man between 18 and 35 years old who received the YFV17D yellow fever vaccine. The CDR3 is CASSRPGTGVDEQFF. CDR3 nucleotides: TGTGCCAGCTCCCGCCCCGGGACAGGGGTGGATGAGCAGTTCTTC.